This T cell receptor beta chain emerged from a study of blood T cell repertoires in COVID-19. Study-wide background: From the United States, Italy and Spain came samples of acute and convalescent COVID-19. Sources were T cells, B-cell-depleted T cells, or PBMCs; the material itself was cDNA or gDNA.

Germline CDR1 is SGHRS and CDR2 is YFSETQ. This CDR3 spans 17 amino acids. Germline trimming cut 0 bases from V and 0 bases from J; bases unmatched to any gene: 3. Original methodology: Estimated nucleated cell counts came from reference gene primer amplification. Sequencing was performed with immunoSEQ multiplex PCR; in TCRdb, only in-frame clones are kept and a portion is missing. V and J calls and clone size are as listed in that table; D and trimming were resolved from the DNA. The table has 60,000 to 65,000 clones, roughly four fifths seen once. This receptor was identified in a human donor in a cohort sampled during active COVID-19. Sequences were obtained from peripheral blood. This rearrangement joins TRBV5-1 to TRBJ2-1, with 10 bases identical to TRBD2. CDR3 bases: TGCGCCAGCAGCTTGGGTAGCGGGGGGCTCTCCTACAATGAGCAGTTCTTC. Translating gives CASSLGSGGLSYNEQFF.